Sequencing of this T cell receptor (beta chain) was carried out in a study of somatic mutations in cytotoxic T cells in rheumatoid arthritis. Findings of the study overall: For patients with rheumatoid arthritis, CD8+ clonality went up with age, while healthy controls showed no such change.

The method was immunoSEQ multiplex PCR; TCRdb's version includes in-frame clones alone and lacks a portion of them. The table has 25,000 to 30,000 clones, about 81% seen once; the top ten hold around 5.1%. The CDR3 extends over 15 amino acids. Germline V gives CDR1 SGHRS, CDR2 YFSETQ. Between the trimmed V and J ends, which lost 4 bases and 0 bases, there was a span of 11 bases. As for this clone: Antigen specificity is unknown.

V and J are TRBV5-1 and TRBJ2-4, with D unresolved. This TCR was sampled from a man in his fifties in good health. The sequenced sample was CD8+ T cells sorted from blood. This CDR3 reads CASSPGRIAKNIQYF. CDR3 bases: TGCGCCAGCAGCCCCGGCAGAATAGCCAAAAACATTCAGTACTTC.